This passage covers 30 T cell receptor beta chains from one sample sequenced in a study of T cells after somatic rescue of genetic block. Sequencing was performed with immunoSEQ multiplex PCR; in TCRdb, only in-frame clones are kept and a portion is missing. The data show about 67,000 clones, 92% seen once. The sample consisted of peripheral blood mononuclear cells (PBMCs). Receptors originate from a man aged 40-49 years.

This clone has just one count. The V gene is TRBV11-3, the J gene TRBJ2-1; tentatively, D is TRBD2 (7 bases). Per the germline V gene, CDR1 is SGHNT and CDR2 is YENEEA. Trimming stripped 5 bases from V and 8 bases from J, with 10 bases between. CDR3 length: 12 amino acids. The CDR3 loop is CASSPGGHEQFF. CDR3 in DNA: TGTGCCAGCAGCCCCGGGGGGCATGAGCAGTTCTTC.

This clone was picked up one time. The V and J genes are TRBV4-1 and TRBJ1-4; D perhaps matches TRBD1 (5 bases). The V gene's germline CDR1 is MGHRA and CDR2 YSYEKL. CDR3 size: 13 residues. V shed 6 bases and J shed 13 bases, with 18 bases lying between them. CDR3 residues: CASSLHGSRGLFF. Here the CDR3 DNA reads TGCGCCAGCAGTCTCCACGGCAGTAGGGGACTGTTTTTT.

The chain recombines TRBV7-9 with TRBJ2-2; D unclear. The V gene's germline CDR1 is SEHNR and CDR2 FQNEAQ (reference sequence). This CDR3 contains 13 residues. Deletions cut 1 base from V and 2 bases from J, with 2 bases between. CDR3 DNA sequence: TGTGCCAGCAGCTTAGACAACACCGGGGAGCTGTTTTTT. This codes for CASSLDNTGELFF.

J is TRBJ2-7 and V is TRBV6-1; the D is unclear. Germline loops: CDR1 MNHNS, CDR2 SASEGT. The CDR3 has 15 amino acids. V lost 7 bases to trimming and J lost 2 bases, with 18 bases between them. Here the CDR3 DNA reads TGTGCCAGCATCTCCTACCCCGAGCTCCCCTACGAGCAGTACTTC. This sequence encodes CASISYPELPYEQYF.

V and J are TRBV5-1 and TRBJ2-3; weak D call: TRBD2 (5 bases). CDR1 is SGHRS and CDR2 is YFSETQ in the germline V gene. The CDR3 has 15 amino acids. V lost 0 bases and J 6 bases, leaving 14 bases between the germline ends. CDR3: CASSLGEGRWDTQYF. Written as DNA, the CDR3 is TGCGCCAGCAGCTTGGGAGAGGGCCGTTGGGATACGCAGTATTTT.

The V and J genes are TRBV27 and TRBJ1-2, with 7 bases lining up with TRBD1. Germline CDR1 is MNHEY and CDR2 is SMNVEV (reference sequence). The trim removed 5 bases at V and 7 bases at J, leaving 10 bases unmatched. The CDR3 is made up of 14 amino acids. CDR3 bases: TGTGCCAGCAGTCCGAACAGGGGTTTGGGTGGCTACACCTTC. Its protein is CASSPNRGLGGYTF.

The chain employs TRBV4-1 and TRBJ2-7, with D possibly TRBD1 on 5 matching bases. Looked up from germline, CDR1 is MGHRA and CDR2 is YSYEKL. The V gene lost 4 bases and the J gene lost 2 bases, with 15 bases spanning the gap. The CDR3 consists of 15 residues. CDR3 protein: CASSRAPGQTYEQYF. CDR3 nucleotides: TGCGCCAGCAGCCGAGCACCAGGACAAACCTACGAGCAGTACTTC.

V usage is TRBV6-5 and J usage is TRBJ2-5, with D possibly TRBD2 on 5 matching bases. V was trimmed by 2 bases and J by 4 bases, leaving 8 bases between them. Germline-derived CDR1 and CDR2 are MNHEY and SVGAGI. The CDR3 is made up of 13 amino acids. The CDR3 reads CASSYQRGETQYF. CDR3 nucleotide sequence: TGTGCCAGCAGTTACCAACGGGGAGAGACCCAGTACTTC.

CDR3 sequence reads: CASSQVAGFAQYF. The CDR3 nucleotides read TGTGCCAGCAGCCAAGTGGCGGGATTCGCGCAGTACTTC. The chain couples TRBV14 to TRBJ2-7; D is perhaps TRBD2 (6 bases). CDR1 SGHDN and CDR2 FVKESK come from the germline V gene. Trimming took off 1 base at V and 9 bases at J, with 13 bases between the two ends. The CDR3 is 13 amino acids.

This clone was picked up a small number of times. The V gene is TRBV6-1, the J gene TRBJ2-1; 9 nucleotides agree with TRBD2. V shed 6 bases and J 4 bases; nucleotides not matched to a gene: 7. The CDR3 loop spans 15 amino acids. Per germline, CDR1 MNHNS and CDR2 SASEGT. The CDR3 here is CASSGESGGYNEQFF. In DNA, the CDR3 is TGTGCCAGCAGCGGAGAGAGCGGGGGGTACAATGAGCAGTTCTTC.

The chain combines TRBV18 with TRBJ1-1, with D unresolved. V lost 0 bases, J lost 2 bases, and 7 bases lay in between. The germline V gene has CDR1 KGHSH and CDR2 LQKENI. This CDR3 has 14 amino acids. The CDR3 bases are TGTGCCAGCTCACCACCCTATAGTAACACTGAAGCTTTCTTT. Protein sequence: CASSPPYSNTEAFF. Filled out from reference TRBV18 and TRBJ1-1, the complete variable domain reads NAGVMQNPRHLVRRRGQEARLRCSPMKGHSHVYWYRQLPEEGLKFMVYLQKENIIDESGMPKERFSAEFPKEGPSILRIQQVVRGDSAAYFCASSPPYSNTEAFFGQGTRLTVV.

The chain is built from TRBV5-1 and TRBJ2-5, with TRBD2 identical over 10 bases. This CDR3 comprises 15 residues. The V gene end was trimmed by 2 bases and the J gene end by 3 bases; junction bases not matched to a gene: 4. Looked up from germline, CDR1 is SGHRS and CDR2 is YFSETQ. The CDR3 loop is CASSFVSGREETQYF. The CDR3 coding sequence is TGCGCCAGCAGCTTCGTGAGCGGGAGGGAAGAGACCCAGTACTTC.

This clone was observed a few times. This chain connects TRBV2 to TRBJ2-7; D is perhaps TRBD1 (5 bases). The CDR3 sequence is 17 residues long. The germline V gene has CDR1 SNHLY and CDR2 FYNNEI. V was shortened by 3 bases and J by 0 bases, with 18 bases between the two germline ends. The CDR3 bases are TGTGCCAGCAGTGAGGACGATGGCAGGGAAGACTCCTACGAGCAGTACTTC. Translation: CASSEDDGREDSYEQYF.

J is TRBJ2-7 and V is TRBV4-3; tentatively, D is TRBD2 (7 bases). Germline assignment: CDR1 LGHNA and CDR2 YSLEER. This CDR3 region has 14 residues. V lost 0 bases and J 4 bases, leaving 10 bases between the germline ends. The DNA for the CDR3 is TGCGCCAGCAGCCAAGATCGGGGGGCTTACGAGCAGTACTTC. This translates into CASSQDRGAYEQYF.

In this sample, this clone turned up once. The chain has TRBV27 and TRBJ1-2; D is possibly TRBD1 (6 bases). The V end was cut by 3 bases, the J end by 6 bases, with 14 bases between. The CDR3 totals 14 residues. Germline lookup yields CDR1 MNHEY and CDR2 SMNVEV (reference sequence). The CDR3 DNA reads TGTGCCAGCAGTTTTGCCCCCCAGGGGAATGGCTACACCTTC. Its translation: CASSFAPQGNGYTF.

This clone appeared a single time. The chain combines TRBV4-2 with TRBJ2-7; 7 bases fit TRBD1. Germline V gives CDR1 LGHNA, CDR2 YNFKEQ. Germline trimming cut 4 bases from V and 3 bases from J; bases unmatched to any gene: 6. The CDR3 has 14 amino acids. This CDR3 is CASSRGQEIYEQYF. The CDR3 DNA reads as TGTGCCAGCAGCCGAGGACAGGAGATCTACGAGCAGTACTTC.

The chain uses TRBV10-3 and TRBJ2-7; TRBD1 matches at 7 bases. With V trimmed by 4 bases and J by 6 bases, 3 bases remained unmatched. The germline gives CDR1 ENHRY, CDR2 SYGVKD. The CDR3 sequence is 12 residues long. CDR3 in amino acids: CAISGTGGEQYF. CDR3 coding DNA: TGTGCCATCAGTGGGACAGGTGGCGAGCAGTACTTC.

The chain combines TRBV29-1 with TRBJ1-5; D gene ambiguous. The CDR3 covers 11 residues. V was trimmed by 7 bases and J by 2 bases, leaving 6 bases between them. Germline CDR1 is SQVTM and CDR2 is ANQGSEA. In DNA, the CDR3 is TGCAGCGCACCGTGCAATCAGCCCCAGCATTTT. This gives the protein CSAPCNQPQHF.

The V gene is TRBV27, the J gene TRBJ2-3; TRBD2 matches 8 bases. There are 14 residues in the CDR3. The V gene's germline CDR1 is MNHEY and CDR2 SMNVEV (reference sequence). V gave up 4 bases and J gave up 2 bases; unmatched junction bases: 2. For the CDR3, the DNA is TGTGCCAGCAGTTGGACTAGCTTCACAGATACGCAGTATTTT. Amino acid sequence: CASSWTSFTDTQYF.

The chain couples TRBV6-5 to TRBJ2-1; 10 bases agree with TRBD1. CDR1 and CDR2 (germline): MNHEY, SVGAGI. The CDR3 contains 13 residues. The ends lost 6 bases at V and 13 bases at J; junction bases unmatched: 9. The DNA for the CDR3 is TGTGCCAGCAGAAAGACAGGGGGCGAGGGACAGTTCTTC. It codes for CASRKTGGEGQFF.

The chain recombines TRBV5-1 with TRBJ1-6; TRBD1 matches 8 bases. J was trimmed by 7 bases and V by 0 bases; bases with no gene match: 3. Germline V lookup: CDR1 SGHRS, CDR2 YFSETQ. This CDR3 has 15 amino acids. CDR3 in amino acids: CASSLGTGRNSPLHF. CDR3 in DNA: TGCGCCAGCAGCTTGGGGACAGGGCGCAATTCACCCCTCCACTTT.

This clone appeared a few times. The chain joins TRBV5-4 to TRBJ2-5, with unresolved D. The CDR3 runs 12 residues. Trimming pared 6 bases from V and 0 bases from J, leaving 6 bases between. From germline, CDR1 is SGHNT and CDR2 YYREEE (reference sequence). This CDR3 is CASNQYQETQYF. In DNA form, the CDR3 reads TGTGCCAGCAACCAGTACCAAGAGACCCAGTACTTC.

The chain links TRBV10-3 to TRBJ1-5; possibly TRBD1 for D (5 bases). V lost 6 bases and J lost 5, with 11 bases in between. This CDR3 is built from 13 residues. Germline CDR1 is ENHRY and CDR2 is SYGVKD. The CDR3, as DNA: TGTGCCATCAGGGGGGATCCGGATCAGCCCCAGCATTTT. It is translated as CAIRGDPDQPQHF.

The CDR3 coding sequence is TGTGCCAGCGGAACTAGCAGCTACGAGCAGTACTTC. Translated: CASGTSSYEQYF. This chain links TRBV28 with TRBJ2-7, with D maybe TRBD2 (6 bases). CDR1 is MDHEN, CDR2 SYDVKM, per germline. The CDR3 covers 12 residues. The V gene lost 8 bases and the J gene lost 3 bases, with 11 bases spanning the gap.

This chain joins TRBV23-1 and TRBJ2-3; 9 bases agree with TRBD1. TRBV23-1 is an ORF; its function is uncertain. J lost 5 bases, V lost 6 bases, and 6 bases had no gene match. CDR3 length equals 14 residues. For the CDR3, the DNA is TGCGCCAGCAGAGGGACAGGGAGGATAGATACGCAGTATTTT. Its translation is CASRGTGRIDTQYF.

The V call is TRBV4-2, the J call TRBJ1-1; weak D call: TRBD1 (6 bases). The V end lost 0 bases, the J end lost 2 bases, and 10 bases lay between the germline ends. The CDR3 length is 15 residues. CDR1 and CDR2 (germline): LGHNA, YNFKEQ. The DNA for the CDR3 is TGTGCCAGCAGCCAAGACAGGGGCTTCAACACTGAAGCTTTCTTT. Its translation: CASSQDRGFNTEAFF.

The rearrangement joins TRBV6-1 to TRBJ2-7; TRBD2 matches at 9 bases. V shed 4 bases, J shed 6 bases, and the junction held 10 bases outside the gene matches. The CDR3 is made up of 15 amino acids. Germline CDR1 reads MNHNS; CDR2 reads SASEGT. The CDR3 loop is CASSVEAGGPGEQYF. For the CDR3, the DNA is TGTGCCAGCAGTGTCGAGGCGGGAGGGCCTGGCGAGCAGTACTTC.

The gene calls are TRBV7-6 and TRBJ1-2; no firm D call. Trimming removed 2 bases from V and 7 bases from J, with 11 bases in between. The CDR3 runs 13 residues. The V gene's germline CDR1 is SGHVS and CDR2 FNYEAQ. CDR3 nucleotides: TGTGCCAGCAGCTTACTGGCAGCGACTGGCTACACCTTC. This codes for CASSLLAATGYTF.

This chain joins TRBV19 and TRBJ2-2, with unresolved D. Trimming took 6 bases from V and 0 from J, leaving 8 bases between them. Germline CDR1 reads LNHDA; CDR2 reads SQIVND (reference sequence). This CDR3 spans 14 amino acids. The CDR3 region has the DNA TGTGCCAGTAGGGTCGATTCGAACACCGGGGAGCTGTTTTTT. Translated: CASRVDSNTGELFF.

V gene TRBV27 combines with J gene TRBJ2-7; 7 positions agree with TRBD1. Germline V gives CDR1 MNHEY, CDR2 SMNVEV (reference sequence). This CDR3 contains 14 residues. With 5 bases clipped from V and 1 base from J, the junction kept 5 bases outside the gene matches. The CDR3 region has the DNA TGTGCCAGCAGTCATTGGGACAGATCCTACGAGCAGTACTTC. This gives the protein CASSHWDRSYEQYF.